The 9 T cell receptor beta chains in this list originate from one sample, sequenced in a study of T cell repertoires in cytomegalovirus infection (dated by TCRdb to the late 2010s). Reading the label with the study, this specimen's treatment or condition is: in vitro stimulation with specific CMV peptide epitopes to enrich CMV-specific T cells. Which antigens these TCRs recognize remains unknown. TCRdb lists the instrument as Illumina HiSeq 1500. In TCRdb, the public reads were trimmed at Q25 with fastp and aligned with MiXCR, with productive beta chains retained. CDR3 protein sequences are deduplicated, and each keeps its most common genes and DNA. Present in this sample are approximately 300,000 distinct CDR3 sequences, 25% to 30% of which were seen just once. The leading ten clones occupy 15% to 20% of the sample. The sequences come from cultured PBMCs, collected from culture after CMV antigen stimulation. Every receptor here comes from a human donor in good health (CMV status not recorded). Some clones in this sample may be carry-over from other donors' samples.

This clonotype was recorded a few times. The chain recombines TRBV6-2 or TRBV6-3 with TRBJ2-1; 9 bases align to TRBD2. The CDR3 loop spans 15 amino acids. Germline V gene data show CDR1 as MNHEY and CDR2 as SVGEGT. V was pared by 8 bases and J by 7 bases, with 12 bases of the junction left unmatched. CDR3 loop: CASRIAGDPVNEQFF. In DNA form, the CDR3 reads TGTGCCAGCCGAATAGCGGGGGACCCGGTAAATGAGCAGTTCTTC.

This clonotype was counted at least ten times. The V gene is TRBV4-1, the J gene TRBJ2-5, with 7 bases aligning to TRBD2. The CDR3 consists of 19 residues. Trimming took 0 bases from V and 4 from J; bases not matched to a gene: 17. The germline V gene has CDR1 MGHRA and CDR2 YSYEKL. CDR3: CASSQDRGSTGGAVETQYF. The DNA of the CDR3 is TGCGCCAGCAGCCAAGATCGAGGGTCCACGGGAGGAGCGGTAGAGACCCAGTACTTC.

This clonotype has only a few counts. The V call is TRBV19, the J call TRBJ2-5, with TRBD2 as a possible D gene (6 bases). Germline CDR1 and CDR2: LNHDA and SQIVND (reference sequence). Trimming cost V 5 bases and J 1 base, with 17 bases left between them. The CDR3 covers 16 residues. CDR3 DNA: TGTGCCAGTAGTCGGACGGGGGTGGGTCCCCAAGAGACCCAGTACTTC. It yields the protein CASSRTGVGPQETQYF.

The V call is TRBV29-1, the J call TRBJ2-4; D is perhaps TRBD1 or TRBD2 (5 bases each). The CDR3 sequence is 13 residues long. V lost 5 bases to trimming and J lost 4 bases, with 12 bases between them. The germline V gene encodes CDR1 SQVTM and CDR2 ANQGSEA. Here the CDR3 DNA reads TGCAGCGTTTGGGACCTAGGAAAAAACATTCAGTACTTC. Protein sequence: CSVWDLGKNIQYF.

V is TRBV28 and J is TRBJ2-7; D is undetermined. CDR1 is MDHEN and CDR2 is SYDVKM in the germline V gene. The CDR3 is 16 residues long. The V gene lost 2 bases and the J gene lost 1 base, with 15 bases spanning the gap. The CDR3 nucleotides are TGTGCCAGCAGTTTACCGGGCACCCCAGAATCCTACGAGCAGTACTTC. Residues: CASSLPGTPESYEQYF.

This clonotype was observed once. The J gene is TRBJ1-2, the V gene TRBV2; unclear D gene. The germline CDR1 and CDR2 sequences are SNHLY and FYNNEI. This CDR3 is 9 amino acids long. V was cut by 8 bases and J by 10 bases, with 8 bases left in between. The CDR3 DNA reads TGTGCCAGCGCATCCCCCTACACCTTC. Translated, it gives CASASPYTF.

A single count supports this clonotype. DNA for the CDR3: TGTGCCAGCAGCTTAGAGGGACAGACTGAAAAACTGTTTTTT. This encodes CASSLEGQTEKLFF. The chain links TRBV7-2 to TRBJ1-4, with TRBD1 matching over 7 bases. CDR1 and CDR2 from the germline V gene are SGHTA and FQGNSA. Trimming cost V 1 base and J 7 bases; bases outside gene matches: 3. CDR3 length equals 14 residues.

The sample holds a few counts of this clonotype. The chain couples TRBV18 to TRBJ2-1; 10 positions agree with TRBD2. The CDR3 totals 17 residues. From germline, CDR1 is KGHSH and CDR2 LQKENI. Trimming removed 0 bases from V and 5 bases from J; junction bases left unmatched: 7. CDR3 loop: CASSPPLLAGVNNEQFF. In DNA form, the CDR3 reads TGTGCCAGCTCACCACCGCTTCTAGCGGGAGTGAACAATGAGCAGTTCTTC. Filled out from reference TRBV18 and TRBJ2-1, the complete variable domain reads NAGVMQNPRHLVRRRGQEARLRCSPMKGHSHVYWYRQLPEEGLKFMVYLQKENIIDESGMPKERFSAEFPKEGPSILRIQQVVRGDSAAYFCASSPPLLAGVNNEQFFGPGTRLTVL.

The table lists this clonotype with a few counts. This chain links TRBV7-2 with TRBJ2-3; 11 nucleotides line up with TRBD2. Germline V gene data show CDR1 as SGHTA and CDR2 as FQGNSA. The CDR3 is 16 amino acids. The trim removed 5 bases at V and 6 bases at J, leaving 10 bases unmatched. The CDR3 nucleotides read TGTGCCAGCAGCCCGAGGGTTAGCGGGAGGGCTGATACGCAGTATTTT. It encodes CASSPRVSGRADTQYF.